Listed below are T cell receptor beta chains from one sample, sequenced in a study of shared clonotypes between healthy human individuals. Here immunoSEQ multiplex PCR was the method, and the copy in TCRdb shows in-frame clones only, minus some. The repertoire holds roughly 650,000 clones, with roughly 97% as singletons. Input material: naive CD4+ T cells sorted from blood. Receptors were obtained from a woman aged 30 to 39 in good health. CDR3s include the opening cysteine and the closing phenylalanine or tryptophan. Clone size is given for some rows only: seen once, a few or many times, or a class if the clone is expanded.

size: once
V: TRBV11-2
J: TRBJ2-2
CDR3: CASSRGTGRNTGELFF

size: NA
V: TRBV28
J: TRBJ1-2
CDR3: CASRPTNRRAGYGYTF

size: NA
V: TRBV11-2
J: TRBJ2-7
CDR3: CASSPPRRDHYEQYF

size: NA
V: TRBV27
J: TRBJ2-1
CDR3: CASSSYLNEQFF

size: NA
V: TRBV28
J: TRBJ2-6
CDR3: CASTTGLGGANVLTF

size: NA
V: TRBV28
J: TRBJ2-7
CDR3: CASSLQASGRREQYF

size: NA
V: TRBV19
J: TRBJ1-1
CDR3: CASSYSGLDTEAFF

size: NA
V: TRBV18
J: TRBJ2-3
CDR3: CASSRQSSMGAGDTQYF

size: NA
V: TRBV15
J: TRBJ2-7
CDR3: CATSRRRQGFYEQYF

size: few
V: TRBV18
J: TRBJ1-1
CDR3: CASSPQVLAQGVANTEAFF

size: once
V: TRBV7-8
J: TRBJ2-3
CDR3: CASSLAGLDVDTQYF

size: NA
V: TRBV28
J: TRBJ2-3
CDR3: CASSGTSLGHTDTQYF

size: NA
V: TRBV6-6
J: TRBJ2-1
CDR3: CASSYPEKEQFF

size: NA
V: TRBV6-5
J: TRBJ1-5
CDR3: CASSRAGQGSQPQHF

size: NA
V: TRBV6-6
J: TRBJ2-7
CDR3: CATRGTGGVEQYF

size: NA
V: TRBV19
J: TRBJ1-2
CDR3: CASIKKEGVTYGYTF

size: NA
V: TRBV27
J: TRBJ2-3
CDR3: CASSRTSMYTQYF

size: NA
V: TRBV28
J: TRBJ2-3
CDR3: CASRSLRDTQYF

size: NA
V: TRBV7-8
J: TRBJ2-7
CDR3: CASSLDGGTGVSWSYEQYF

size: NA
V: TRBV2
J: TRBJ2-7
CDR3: CASSRAYEQYF

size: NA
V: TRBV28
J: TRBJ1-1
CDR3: CASIGGQGSTEAFF

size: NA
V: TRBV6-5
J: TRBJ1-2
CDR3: CASSYFQGARFGYTF

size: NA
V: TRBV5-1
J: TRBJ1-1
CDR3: CASSTWTGVNTEAFF

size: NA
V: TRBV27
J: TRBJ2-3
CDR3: CASRGYTQYF

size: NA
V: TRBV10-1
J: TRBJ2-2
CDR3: CASSEGGAGELFF

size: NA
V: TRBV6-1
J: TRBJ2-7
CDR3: CASTRGYTTYEQYF

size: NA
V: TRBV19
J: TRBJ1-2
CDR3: CASSLMQGAIYGYTF

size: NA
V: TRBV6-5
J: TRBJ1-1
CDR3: CASSYSMTGPGTEAFF

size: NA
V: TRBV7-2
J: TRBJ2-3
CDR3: CASSFRPSTDTQYF

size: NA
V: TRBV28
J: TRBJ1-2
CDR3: CAATGRYYGYTF

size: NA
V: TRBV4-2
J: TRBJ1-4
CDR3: CASSQVGWGNRLFF

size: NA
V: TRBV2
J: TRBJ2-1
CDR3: CASLATAGYNEQFF

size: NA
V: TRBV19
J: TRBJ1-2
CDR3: CASSITPPSQGFGGYTF

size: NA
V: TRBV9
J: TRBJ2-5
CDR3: CASTQTGGLGETQYF

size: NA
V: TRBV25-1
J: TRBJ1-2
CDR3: CASSESIPGQNYGYTF

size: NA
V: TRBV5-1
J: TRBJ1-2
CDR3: CASSLDGQGRYGYTF

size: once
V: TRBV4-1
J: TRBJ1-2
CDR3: CASSQALDSLTNYGYTF

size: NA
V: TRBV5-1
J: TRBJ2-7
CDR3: CASRMTVAGLYEQYF

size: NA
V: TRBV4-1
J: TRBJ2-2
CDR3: CASSQAPGQGANTGELFF

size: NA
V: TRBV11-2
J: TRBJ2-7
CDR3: CASRRSSYEQYF

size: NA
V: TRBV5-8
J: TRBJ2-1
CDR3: CASSVINEQFF

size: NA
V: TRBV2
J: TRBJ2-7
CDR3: CASSDRQFREQYF

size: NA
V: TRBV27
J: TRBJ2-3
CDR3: CASTRLAGGLDTQYF

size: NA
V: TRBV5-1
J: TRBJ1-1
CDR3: CASTFGEGGTEAFF

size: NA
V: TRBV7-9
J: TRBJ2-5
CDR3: CASSLVRNSQETQYF

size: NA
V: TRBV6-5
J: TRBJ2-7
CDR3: CASSSGTSVSVGEQYF

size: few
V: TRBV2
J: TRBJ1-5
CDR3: CASSERRPPSGNQPQHF

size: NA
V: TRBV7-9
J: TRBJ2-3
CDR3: CASSSGLAGKFGATDTQYF

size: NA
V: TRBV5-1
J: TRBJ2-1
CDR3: CASSLGRVEQFF

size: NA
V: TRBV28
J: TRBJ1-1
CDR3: CASYEQGPNTEAFF

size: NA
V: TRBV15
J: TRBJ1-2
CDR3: CATSRDTATNYGYTF

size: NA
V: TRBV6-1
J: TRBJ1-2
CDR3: CASTQVYGYTF

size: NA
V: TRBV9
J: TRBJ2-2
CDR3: CASSDDLAEANTGELFF

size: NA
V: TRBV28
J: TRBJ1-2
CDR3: CASSLLGSGGGYTF

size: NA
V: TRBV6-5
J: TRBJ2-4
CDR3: CASSYEAGARQYF